The 27 T cell receptor beta chains below were found in one sample sequenced in a study of blood T cell repertoires in COVID-19. Only in-frame clones appear in the TCRdb table, and some are missing; sequencing was by immunoSEQ multiplex PCR. The top ten hold approximately 1.2% of the sample, which has a few hundred thousand clones, around 87% seen once. The sequenced sample consisted of PBMCs or T cells enriched from blood (not recorded which). Receptor source: a man between 25 and 39 years old who had recovered from COVID-19.

The V and J genes are TRBV29-1 and TRBJ2-1; no clear D. Trimming cost V 7 bases and J 7 bases, with 8 bases left between them. The length of the CDR3 is 10 residues. From germline, CDR1 is SQVTM and CDR2 ANQGSEA. In DNA, the CDR3 is TGCAGCGCCGCGCATAATGAGCAGTTCTTC. Protein sequence: CSAAHNEQFF.

The J gene is TRBJ1-1, the V gene TRBV18; TRBD1 agrees at 11 bases. The J segment lost 2 bases and the V segment lost 6 bases, leaving 8 bases of the junction unmatched. The CDR3 covers 16 residues. Per the germline V gene, CDR1 is KGHSH and CDR2 is LQKENI. CDR3 region: CASSRGQGASNTEAFF. CDR3 DNA sequence: TGTGCCAGCTCCCGCGGACAGGGGGCCTCAAACACTGAAGCTTTCTTT.

This chain connects TRBV30 to TRBJ1-4, with TRBD1 as a possible D gene (5 bases). The CDR3 spans 13 residues. Trimming stripped 2 bases from V and 4 bases from J, with 8 bases between. Germline-derived CDR1 and CDR2 are GTSNPN and SVGIG (reference sequence). The CDR3 region is CAWSRGLNEKLFF. The CDR3 coding sequence is TGTGCCTGGAGTAGGGGTCTTAATGAAAAACTGTTTTTT.

The chain is built from TRBV7-8 and TRBJ1-4; D possibly corresponds to TRBD1 (6 bases). The CDR3 is 14 residues long. Trimming cost V 5 bases and J 2 bases, with 9 bases left between them. CDR1 SGHVS and CDR2 FQNEAQ come from the germline V gene. The CDR3 protein is CASSKGGTNEKLFF. In DNA, the CDR3 is TGTGCCAGCAGCAAGGGGGGGACTAATGAAAAACTGTTTTTT.

V gene TRBV30 combines with J gene TRBJ1-2; D perhaps matches TRBD1 (5 bases). Germline assignment: CDR1 GTSNPN and CDR2 SVGIG (reference sequence). The CDR3 has 14 residues. Deletions cut 0 bases from V and 7 bases from J, with 15 bases between. This CDR3 reads CAWSVDTPGGGYTF. CDR3 nucleotides: TGTGCCTGGAGTGTAGACACCCCGGGGGGTGGCTACACCTTC. The whole variable domain, filled in from reference TRBV30 and TRBJ1-2, reads SQTIHQWPATLVQPVGSPLSLECTVEGTSNPNLYWYRQAAGRGLQLLFYSVGIGQISSEVPQNLSASRPQDRQFILSSKKLLLSDSGFYLCAWSVDTPGGGYTFGSGTRLTVV.

The rearrangement uses TRBV6-2 or TRBV6-3 and TRBJ1-1; D unresolved. Germline CDR1 reads MNHEY; CDR2 reads SVGEGT. The V and J ends lost 0 bases and 2 bases respectively, with 22 bases between them. The CDR3 is made up of 19 amino acids. CDR3: CASSYSKAWSRAVNTEAFF. In DNA form, the CDR3 reads TGTGCCAGCAGTTACTCTAAGGCATGGTCGCGGGCCGTAAACACTGAAGCTTTCTTT.

V and J are TRBV20-1 and TRBJ1-5; TRBD1 might be the D (5 bases). The CDR3 has 13 residues. From germline, CDR1 is DFQATT and CDR2 SNEGSKA (reference sequence). With 3 bases removed from V and 8 bases from J, the gap between germline ends came to 14 bases. DNA for the CDR3: TGCAGTGCTAGTGACGGACCGGGGGAGCCCCAGCATTTT. It codes for CSASDGPGEPQHF.

This chain uses TRBV5-1 with TRBJ2-1, with TRBD2 matching over 11 bases. V gave up 4 bases and J gave up 5 bases; unmatched junction bases: 8. This CDR3 comprises 16 residues. Per germline, CDR1 SGHRS and CDR2 YFSETQ. This chain's CDR3 is CASSTPLAGGHNEQFF. As DNA, the CDR3 is TGCGCCAGCAGCACCCCCCTAGCGGGGGGTCACAATGAGCAGTTCTTC. The whole variable domain, remainder taken from reference TRBV5-1 and TRBJ2-1, is KAGVTQTPRYLIKTRGQQVTLSCSPISGHRSVSWYQQTPGQGLQFLFEYFSETQRNKGNFPGRFSGRQFSNSRSEMNVSTLELGDSALYLCASSTPLAGGHNEQFFGPGTRLTVL.

Points on this clone: Within the sample, other DNA sequences also encode this same CDR3. The chain recombines TRBV30 with TRBJ2-1, with 8 bases matching TRBD1. With V trimmed by 5 bases and J by 0 bases, 3 bases remained unmatched. The CDR3 consists of 14 residues. Germline lookup yields CDR1 GTSNPN and CDR2 SVGIG (reference sequence). CDR3 in DNA: TGTGCCTGGGGACAGGGCAGCTCCTACAATGAGCAGTTCTTC. The encoded protein is CAWGQGSSYNEQFF.

V is TRBV5-1 and J is TRBJ1-1; TRBD1 matches at 8 bases. The CDR3 length is 15 residues. CDR1 is SGHRS, CDR2 YFSETQ, per germline. J was trimmed by 1 base and V by 4 bases; bases with no gene match: 6. CDR3 loop: CASSQRQGKNTEAFF. The CDR3 coding sequence is TGCGCCAGCAGCCAGCGACAGGGGAAGAACACTGAAGCTTTCTTT.

This clone was found once. This chain uses TRBV3-1 (or the pseudogene TRBV3-2) with TRBJ1-4, with TRBD1 as a possible D gene (5 bases). Germline V gene sequence: CDR1 LGHDT, CDR2 YNNKEL (reference sequence). The CDR3 runs to 14 residues. V was shortened by 6 bases and J by 7 bases, with 15 bases between the two germline ends. CDR3 loop: CASRNTGGGEKLFF. The CDR3 nucleotides are TGTGCCAGCAGGAATACCGGGGGTGGTGAAAAACTGTTTTTT.

This sequence joins TRBV6-5 and TRBJ2-7; weak D call: TRBD2 (6 bases). The CDR3 has 15 amino acids. Germline V gene lookup returns CDR1 MNHEY and CDR2 SVGAGI. The V end was cut by 1 base, the J end by 2 bases, with 12 bases between. The CDR3 spells CASSYYAGPTYEQYF. The CDR3 bases are TGTGCCAGCAGTTACTACGCGGGGCCGACCTACGAGCAGTACTTC.

In this sample, this clone turned up once. The rearrangement links TRBV10-3 to TRBJ1-1, with D perhaps matching TRBD1 (6 bases). Germline V gene lookup returns CDR1 ENHRY and CDR2 SYGVKD. V gave up 10 bases and J gave up 0 bases, with 12 bases separating them. The CDR3 consists of 13 residues. The CDR3 reads CATRTDMNTEAFF. Written as DNA, the CDR3 is TGTGCCACGAGGACAGACATGAACACTGAAGCTTTCTTT.

J is TRBJ2-2 and V is TRBV7-9; 7 bases agree with TRBD2. Germline CDR1 reads SEHNR; CDR2 reads FQNEAQ (reference sequence). This CDR3 region has 16 residues. With V trimmed by 5 bases and J by 7 bases, 13 bases remained unmatched. The CDR3 protein is CASSTISGVHDGELFF. DNA of the CDR3: TGTGCCAGCAGCACAATCAGCGGGGTCCATGACGGGGAGCTGTTTTTT.

The J gene is TRBJ1-2, the V gene TRBV5-5; D call uncertain. Germline CDR1 is SGHKS and CDR2 is YYEKEE (reference sequence). The V end lost 4 bases, the J end lost 3 bases, and 16 bases lay between the germline ends. CDR3 length: 15 residues. CDR3 in amino acids: CASSPGGPAHYGYTF. In nucleotides, the CDR3 is TGTGCCAGCAGCCCCGGCGGGCCGGCCCACTATGGCTACACCTTC.

The V call is TRBV5-1, the J call TRBJ1-1; the D gene is possibly TRBD1 (5 bases). Trimming cost V 0 bases and J 0 bases, with 6 bases left between them. The length of the CDR3 is 14 residues. Germline V lookup: CDR1 SGHRS, CDR2 YFSETQ. CDR3 in DNA: TGCGCCAGCAGCTTGGAAGGGGTGAACACTGAAGCTTTCTTT. Its protein product is CASSLEGVNTEAFF.

This rearrangement joins TRBV5-6 to TRBJ1-1; maybe TRBD1 (6 bases). The CDR3 runs to 15 residues. Germline CDR1 is SGHDT and CDR2 is YYEEEE. V was pared by 2 bases and J by 3 bases, with 14 bases between. The CDR3 nucleotides are TGTGCCAGCAGCTTAAACAGGGATCAAGACACTGAAGCTTTCTTT. It codes for CASSLNRDQDTEAFF.

J is TRBJ1-2 and V is TRBV18; possibly TRBD1 for D (6 bases). Trimming shortened V by 2 bases and J by 4 bases, and 11 bases separated the two germline ends. CDR3 size: 14 residues. Germline-derived CDR1 and CDR2 are KGHSH and LQKENI. DNA of the CDR3: TGTGCCAGCTCACCAAAACGGGGGGCCTATGGCTACACCTTC. It codes for CASSPKRGAYGYTF. The variable domain in full, completed from reference TRBV18 and TRBJ1-2, reads NAGVMQNPRHLVRRRGQEARLRCSPMKGHSHVYWYRQLPEEGLKFMVYLQKENIIDESGMPKERFSAEFPKEGPSILRIQQVVRGDSAAYFCASSPKRGAYGYTFGSGTRLTVV.

The chain has TRBV5-8 and TRBJ2-7, with TRBD1 matching over 7 bases. The CDR3 has 13 residues. CDR1 is SGHTS, CDR2 YDEGEE, per germline. The J segment lost 3 bases and the V segment lost 3 bases, leaving 3 bases of the junction unmatched. CDR3 coding DNA: TGTGCCAGCAGCTCACAGGGGTACTACGAGCAGTACTTC. It translates to CASSSQGYYEQYF.

For this clone: Within the sample, other DNA sequences also encode this same CDR3. CDR3 amino acids: CASSSSPGNTIYF. The CDR3 region has the DNA TGTGCCAGCAGCTCCTCCCCTGGAAACACCATATATTTT. The V gene is TRBV11-2, the J gene TRBJ1-3; D not resolved. CDR3 length: 13 residues. Germline-derived CDR1 and CDR2 are SGHAT and FQNNGV. Trimming pared 4 bases from V and 2 bases from J, leaving 6 bases between.

The V call is TRBV7-2, the J call TRBJ2-3; D call uncertain. Germline V gene lookup returns CDR1 SGHTA and CDR2 FQGNSA. V was trimmed by 4 bases and J by 2 bases, leaving 13 bases between them. This CDR3 region has 15 residues. CDR3 region: CASSSPTRTTDTQYF. CDR3 DNA: TGTGCCAGCAGCTCTCCGACTCGAACCACAGATACGCAGTATTTT.

The chain employs TRBV27 and TRBJ2-7; D might be TRBD2 (6 bases). This CDR3 is 15 amino acids long. Trimming shortened V by 3 bases and J by 2 bases, and 14 bases separated the two germline ends. Germline V CDR1 and CDR2: MNHEY, SMNVEV (reference sequence). CDR3 amino acids: CASSFPTGETYEQYF. The CDR3 nucleotides read TGTGCCAGCAGTTTTCCTACGGGGGAGACCTACGAGCAGTACTTC.

The chain couples TRBV7-9 to TRBJ1-2; D may be TRBD1 (6 bases). This CDR3 has 14 residues. Germline V gene data show CDR1 as SEHNR and CDR2 as FQNEAQ (reference sequence). V lost 0 bases and J lost 4, with 9 bases in between. CDR3 amino acids: CASSLAGQPYGYTF. CDR3 DNA sequence: TGTGCCAGCAGCTTAGCTGGACAGCCCTATGGCTACACCTTC.

The chain joins TRBV20-1 to TRBJ1-2; D is perhaps TRBD1 (5 bases). The V and J ends lost 6 bases and 8 bases respectively, with 7 bases between them. CDR3 size: 9 residues. Germline V gene sequence: CDR1 DFQATT, CDR2 SNEGSKA (reference sequence). The CDR3 DNA reads as TGCAGTGCAGCAGGGGGCTACACCTTC. Amino acids: CSAAGGYTF.

This chain connects TRBV6-5 to TRBJ1-3; D is ambiguous. V lost 8 bases, J lost 10 bases, and 24 bases lay in between. The CDR3 is 15 amino acids. The germline CDR1 and CDR2 sequences are MNHEY and SVGAGI. The CDR3 sequence is CASLPPLGTRITIYF. The CDR3 nucleotides read TGTGCCAGCCTGCCCCCCCTGGGCACTCGAATAACCATATATTTT.

This chain links TRBV10-3 with TRBJ2-3; TRBD2 agrees at 7 bases. V trimming: 0 bases; J trimming: 5 bases; junction bases outside the gene matches: 14. This CDR3 contains 18 residues. CDR1 is ENHRY, CDR2 SYGVKD, per germline. This CDR3 is CAISESSSSGGFLDTQYF. CDR3 nucleotides: TGTGCCATCAGTGAGTCCTCGTCGTCGGGGGGTTTTTTAGATACGCAGTATTTT.

The genes are TRBV7-9 and TRBJ2-7; D might be TRBD1 (6 bases). Germline loops: CDR1 SEHNR, CDR2 FQNEAQ (reference sequence). The V and J ends lost 5 bases and 9 bases respectively, with 17 bases between them. This CDR3 is built from 13 residues. For the CDR3, the DNA is TGTGCCAGCAGCCCGGCGGACAGCCGGGTGCAGTACTTC. This encodes CASSPADSRVQYF.